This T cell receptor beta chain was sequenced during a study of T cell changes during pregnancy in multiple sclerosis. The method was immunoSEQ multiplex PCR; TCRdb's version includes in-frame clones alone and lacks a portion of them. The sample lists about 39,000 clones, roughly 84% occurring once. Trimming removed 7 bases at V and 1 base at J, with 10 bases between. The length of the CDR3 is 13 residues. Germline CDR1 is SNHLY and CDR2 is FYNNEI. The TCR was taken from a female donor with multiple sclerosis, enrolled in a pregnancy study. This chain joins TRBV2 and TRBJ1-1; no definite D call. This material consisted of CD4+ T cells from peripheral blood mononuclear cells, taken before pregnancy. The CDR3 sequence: CASNRDSNTEAFF. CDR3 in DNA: TGTGCCAGCAATCGGGATTCGAACACTGAAGCTTTCTTT. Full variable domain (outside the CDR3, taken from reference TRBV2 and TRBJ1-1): EPEVTQTPSHQVTQMGQEVILRCVPISNHLYFYWYRQILGQKVEFLVSFYNNEISEKSEIFDDQFSVERPDGSNFTLKIRSTKLEDSAMYFCASNRDSNTEAFFGQGTRLTVV.